Below are 12 T cell receptor beta chains sequenced from a single sample in a study of cytomegalovirus exposure and HLA in healthy donors. Primers for the PCR totalled 60 Vbeta and 13 Jbeta. Here immunoSEQ multiplex PCR was the method, and the copy in TCRdb shows in-frame clones only, minus some. Of around 67,000 clones listed, around four fifths are singletons. Sequencing was carried out using PBMCs. The receptors originated from a woman between 25 and 40 years old in good health and CMV-seropositive.

The table lists this clone with a few counts. CDR3 sequence reads: CASIGAMRGNEKLFF. For the CDR3, the DNA is TGTGCCAGCATCGGGGCGATGCGGGGTAATGAAAAACTGTTTTTT. This rearrangement joins TRBV6-1 to TRBJ1-4; D might be TRBD1 (5 bases). Germline assignment: CDR1 MNHNS and CDR2 SASEGT. CDR3 size: 15 residues. Trimming left V 7 bases short and J 4 bases short, with 16 bases between.

The chain is built from TRBV6-5 and TRBJ1-3, with D unresolved. Trimming took 3 bases from V and 0 from J, leaving 12 bases between them. The CDR3 sequence is 16 residues long. Germline assignment: CDR1 MNHEY and CDR2 SVGAGI. The CDR3 is CASSYAAGSSGNTIYF. The CDR3 nucleotides read TGTGCCAGCAGTTATGCAGCAGGAAGCTCTGGAAACACCATATATTTT.

The rearrangement uses TRBV19 and TRBJ1-5; TRBD1 might be the D (6 bases). This CDR3 is 14 amino acids long. The ends were cut back, 7 bases at V and 3 bases at J, with 13 bases in the middle. Germline-derived CDR1 and CDR2 are LNHDA and SQIVND (reference sequence). The CDR3 spells CASTVDSPNQPQHF. The CDR3 DNA reads as TGTGCCAGTACCGTGGACAGCCCCAATCAGCCCCAGCATTTT.

V and J are TRBV12-5 and TRBJ2-7; 13 bases agree with TRBD2. Per germline, CDR1 LGHNT and CDR2 FRNRAP. The CDR3 contains 19 residues. J was trimmed by 3 bases and V by 6 bases; bases with no gene match: 17. CDR3 bases: TGTGCTAGTGGCCGCAAAAGGACTAGCGGGAGTCATGGGCTCTACGAGCAGTACTTC. Translation: CASGRKRTSGSHGLYEQYF.

V usage is TRBV4-1 and J usage is TRBJ1-5; possibly TRBD1 for D (6 bases). The V end was cut by 1 base, the J end by 9 bases, with 13 bases between. Germline assignment: CDR1 MGHRA and CDR2 YSYEKL. This CDR3 is 14 amino acids long. As DNA, the CDR3 is TGCGCCAGCAGCCAAGCAGGGGTACTGGGGCCCCAGCATTTT. As protein: CASSQAGVLGPQHF.

This chain joins TRBV5-1 and TRBJ2-1; 9 nucleotides agree with TRBD1. Germline loops: CDR1 SGHRS, CDR2 YFSETQ. The CDR3 is 15 residues long. Trimming cost V 3 bases and J 7 bases; bases outside gene matches: 8. The CDR3 region has the DNA TGCGCCAGCAGCTCGCCCCTCGGACAGGGGAATGAGCAGTTCTTC. Its translation: CASSSPLGQGNEQFF. Filled out from reference TRBV5-1 and TRBJ2-1, the complete variable domain reads KAGVTQTPRYLIKTRGQQVTLSCSPISGHRSVSWYQQTPGQGLQFLFEYFSETQRNKGNFPGRFSGRQFSNSRSEMNVSTLELGDSALYLCASSSPLGQGNEQFFGPGTRLTVL.

The chain carries TRBV15 and TRBJ1-1; no firm D call. The CDR3 loop spans 15 amino acids. Germline assignment: CDR1 LNHNV and CDR2 YYDKDF (reference sequence). Trimming left V 0 bases short and J 0 bases short, with 8 bases between. CDR3 in amino acids: CATSRDGAVNTEAFF. The CDR3 DNA follows: TGTGCCACCAGCAGAGATGGAGCCGTGAACACTGAAGCTTTCTTT. The full variable domain, its missing parts supplied by reference TRBV15 and TRBJ1-1, is DAMVIQNPRYQVTQFGKPVTLSCSQTLNHNVMYWYQQKSSQAPKLLFHYYDKDFNNEADTPDNFQSRRPNTSFCFLDIRSPGLGDTAMYLCATSRDGAVNTEAFFGQGTRLTVV.

V gene TRBV18 combines with J gene TRBJ1-4; 8 bases align to TRBD1. Germline lookup yields CDR1 KGHSH and CDR2 LQKENI. The V and J ends lost 5 bases and 7 bases, in that order; junction bases with no gene match: 6. The CDR3 consists of 14 residues. The CDR3 region is CASSKTTGVEKLFF. The CDR3 DNA is TGTGCCAGCTCAAAGACGACAGGGGTTGAAAAACTGTTTTTT.

The chain has TRBV5-4 and TRBJ1-4; the D gene is possibly TRBD1 (5 bases). Germline CDR1 and CDR2: SGHNT and YYREEE (reference sequence). The germline V and J ends were trimmed by 0 bases and 10 bases, with 13 bases remaining between them. The CDR3 is 14 amino acids. The CDR3 loop reads CASSLAGTELKLFF. CDR3 sequence (DNA): TGTGCCAGCAGCTTGGCCGGGACTGAGCTAAAACTGTTTTTT. Supplemented by reference TRBV5-4 and TRBJ1-4, the full variable domain reads ETGVTQSPTHLIKTRGQQVTLRCSSQSGHNTVSWYQQALGQGPQFIFQYYREEENGRGNFPPRFSGLQFPNYSSELNVNALELDDSALYLCASSLAGTELKLFFGSGTQLSVL.

V gene TRBV2 combines with J gene TRBJ1-2; D is unclear. The CDR3 contains 14 residues. V was cut by 7 bases and J by 4 bases, with 16 bases left in between. Germline V CDR1 and CDR2: SNHLY, FYNNEI. Here the CDR3 DNA reads TGTGCCAGCACCTTCAGGAGGGATGGCTATGGCTACACCTTC. Its translation is CASTFRRDGYGYTF.

The chain carries TRBV30 and TRBJ1-2; D may be TRBD1 (6 bases). CDR3 length: 14 amino acids. The ends were cut back, 4 bases at V and 4 bases at J, with 16 bases in the middle. CDR1 GTSNPN and CDR2 SVGIG come from the germline V gene (reference sequence). CDR3 residues: CAWTRRGRGYGYTF. CDR3 sequence (DNA): TGTGCCTGGACTCGGAGGGGGAGGGGCTATGGCTACACCTTC.

The rearrangement uses TRBV28 and TRBJ1-5; D call uncertain. Germline values: CDR1 MDHEN, CDR2 SYDVKM. The CDR3 runs to 12 residues. The V end lost 5 bases, the J end lost 11 bases, and 13 bases lay between the germline ends. In DNA, the CDR3 is TGTGCCAGCAGTGTTCCCGGCCAGGCCCAGCATTTT. Its translation is CASSVPGQAQHF. Combining the CDR3 with reference TRBV28 and TRBJ1-5 gives the whole variable domain DVKVTQSSRYLVKRTGEKVFLECVQDMDHENMFWYRQDPGLGLRLIYFSYDVKMKEKGDIPEGYSVSREKKERFSLILESASTNQTSMYLCASSVPGQAQHFGDGTRLSIL.